The clone carrying this T cell receptor (beta chain) appeared once. The ends were cut back, 8 bases at V and 7 bases at J, with 14 bases in the middle. Germline lookup yields CDR1 MDHEN and CDR2 SYDVKM. This CDR3 has 12 amino acids. The data derive from a study of blood T cell repertoires in COVID-19. Study information: COVID-19 samples, acute and convalescent, were from the United States, Italy and Spain. T cells, B-cell-depleted T cells, or PBMCs provided the cDNA or gDNA that served as material.

Authors' data handling: Estimation of nucleated cell counts relied on the amplification of reference gene primers. Sequencing was performed with immunoSEQ multiplex PCR; in TCRdb, only in-frame clones are kept and a portion is missing. V and J calls and clone size follow that table, whereas D and trimming were derived from the DNA. Among about 160,000 clones listed, roughly 82% were seen once. The receptor was derived from a man between 65 and 79 years old with acute or convalescent COVID-19. The source material was peripheral blood. The rearrangement links TRBV28 to TRBJ1-2; a possible D gene is TRBD1 (5 bases). The CDR3 bases are TGTGCCAGCCGCGGGACGGTATCTGGCTACACCTTC. This codes for CASRGTVSGYTF.